This T cell receptor beta chain was documented in a study of regulatory T cells in long-lasting Graves disease. Study context: Newly diagnosed Graves' patients had under 3 months of antithyroid drugs.

Sample time point: newly diagnosed GD, antithyroid drugs for less than 3 months. From RNA extracted from PBMCs, the TCR library was made. Study observations and caveats: There were preferences for TRBV28, TRBJ1-2 and TRBJ2-5 in persistent disease.

V was clipped by 7 bases and J by 6 bases, with 19 bases between them. The V gene's germline CDR1 is MNHNS and CDR2 SASEGT. The length of the CDR3 is 14 residues. Many counts were recorded for this clonotype. Its target is unknown. Library construction for TCR beta used iRepertoire HTBI primers and Arm-PCR of CDR3 regions. TCRdb reprocessed the multiplex PCR reads via MiXCR and lists one record per CDR3 protein. The repertoire includes fewer than 450,000 distinct CDR3 sequences, 15% of them detected once, and over 7.5% sits in the top ten. The same data also contributed to another study, on T cells in Graves' hyperthyroidism and ophthalmopathy. This second study notes: Subjects aged 18 to 65 presented with newly diagnosed hyperthyroidism of less than 2 months' duration. Researchers ran a first-round RT-PCR on the TCR CDR3 using the HTBI primer set.

Sequenced material: peripheral blood mononuclear cells (PBMCs), taken at new diagnosis, from a patient treated with antithyroid drugs. The receptor was derived from a woman in her forties with Graves disease. The V call is TRBV6-1, the J call TRBJ2-7; weak D call: TRBD1 (7 bases). The CDR3 DNA reads as TGTGCCAGCAAACCGACAGGGACTTTCTCCGAGCAGTACTTC. It translates to CASKPTGTFSEQYF.